The TCR beta chain under discussion was sequenced for a study of human T cells and chemical hapten exposure. This clonotype was counted between two and nine times. What it recognizes is unknown. Study outcomes and limitations: TCRs above 1 in 1000 frequency stayed constant with DPC sensitization.

V gave up 7 bases and J gave up 8 bases, with 12 bases separating them. The CDR3 is 12 amino acids. The germline gives CDR1 MNHNS, CDR2 SASEGT. In TCRdb, the RACE reads were re-called with MiXCR into one record per CDR3 protein. The profile shows 130,000 or so distinct CDR3 sequences, about 10% of them singletons. As to time point: patch test 3, about 24 weeks after DPC sensitization. Treatment noted: therapeutic diphenylcyclopropenone sensitization with weekly scalp DPC. The sequence was collected from a woman between 45 and 65 years old with alopecia areata. Some clones in this sample may be carry-over from other donors' samples. The V gene is TRBV6-1, the J gene TRBJ2-1; tentatively, D is TRBD1 (5 bases). The source was whole blood, collected in connection with sensitization to the hapten diphenylcyclopropenone (DPC). The CDR3 loop is CASIHSRDEQFF. The CDR3 DNA reads as TGTGCCAGCATTCATTCCAGGGATGAGCAGTTCTTC.